Sequencing of this TCR beta chain was carried out in a study of T cell changes during pregnancy in multiple sclerosis. This table comes from immunoSEQ multiplex PCR, and its TCRdb copy is limited to in-frame clones, with some not included. Among roughly 36,000 clones listed, about nine tenths were seen once. This TCR came from a female donor in good health, enrolled as a control in a pregnancy study. The sample was peripheral blood, taken in the second trimester of pregnancy.

CDR3 sequence reads: CASSLRQGTNQPQHF. The CDR3 DNA follows: TGTGCCAGCAGTCTCAGACAGGGAACGAATCAGCCCCAGCATTTT. The chain recombines TRBV6-1 with TRBJ1-5; 7 positions match TRBD1. This CDR3 contains 15 residues. V trimming: 5 bases; J trimming: 4 bases; junction bases outside the gene matches: 8. Germline V gene sequence: CDR1 MNHNS, CDR2 SASEGT.